The 21 T cell receptor beta chains listed next were all sequenced from one sample in a study of early stage breast cancer tumors. The table came from immunoSEQ multiplex PCR; TCRdb's copy has only in-frame clones and leaves some out. There are approximately 33,000 clones in the sample; more than 65% occur only once, and about 4.3% lies in the top ten. Sequencing input: blood. These receptors all come from a person aged 40-50 years with breast cancer.

The J gene is TRBJ2-5, the V gene TRBV15, with D possibly TRBD2 on 6 matching bases. The V end lost 1 base, the J end lost 2 bases, and 8 bases lay between the germline ends. The CDR3 sequence is 14 residues long. Germline lookup yields CDR1 LNHNV and CDR2 YYDKDF (reference sequence). CDR3 sequence: CATSRGGGQETQYF. Here the CDR3 DNA reads TGTGCCACCAGCAGAGGGGGAGGACAAGAGACCCAGTACTTC.

J is TRBJ2-7 and V is TRBV15; D gene uncertain. V gave up 0 bases and J gave up 2 bases, with 14 bases separating them. The CDR3 runs to 16 residues. CDR1 is LNHNV and CDR2 is YYDKDF in the germline V gene (reference sequence). The CDR3 spells CATSRDYGVPPYEQYF. CDR3 DNA sequence: TGTGCCACCAGCAGAGACTATGGGGTCCCCCCCTACGAGCAGTACTTC.

This chain joins TRBV10-3 and TRBJ2-3; TRBD2 agrees at 10 bases. CDR1 and CDR2 from the germline V gene are ENHRY and SYGVKD. The CDR3 is made up of 16 amino acids. Unmatched junction bases numbered 6, after V lost 4 bases and J lost 2 bases. As DNA, the CDR3 is TGTGCCATCAGTGGCGAGCGGGAGGGGCACACAGATACGCAGTATTTT. Translating it yields CAISGEREGHTDTQYF.

The chain couples TRBV7-2 to TRBJ1-2; TRBD1 might be the D (5 bases). Germline V gene data show CDR1 as SGHTA and CDR2 as FQGNSA. V shed 2 bases and J shed 6 bases, with 16 bases lying between them. This CDR3 spans 15 amino acids. The CDR3 protein is CASSLMQGRLHGYTF. CDR3 DNA: TGTGCCAGCAGCTTAATGCAGGGAAGACTTCATGGCTACACCTTC. The full variable domain, with the rest looked up from reference TRBV7-2 and TRBJ1-2, is GAGVSQSPSNKVTEKGKDVELRCDPISGHTALYWYRQSLGQGLEFLIYFQGNSAPDKSGLPSDRFSAERTGGSVSTLTIQRTQQEDSAVYLCASSLMQGRLHGYTFGSGTRLTVV.

V is TRBV9 and J is TRBJ2-3; D ambiguous. Trimming pared 5 bases from V and 0 bases from J, leaving 13 bases between. This CDR3 is 15 amino acids long. Germline V lookup: CDR1 SGDLS, CDR2 YYNGEE. The CDR3 loop is CASSAEVFSTDTQYF. Here the CDR3 DNA reads TGTGCCAGCAGTGCCGAGGTCTTTAGCACAGATACGCAGTATTTT.

CDR3 DNA: TGTGCCAGCAGTTTAGAGGGACCTGGAAACACCATATATTTT. This sequence encodes CASSLEGPGNTIYF. This chain joins TRBV27 and TRBJ1-3, with D tentatively TRBD1 (5 bases). The CDR3 is made up of 14 amino acids. Trimming took 2 bases from V and 2 from J, leaving 7 bases between them. CDR1 is MNHEY, CDR2 SMNVEV, per germline (reference sequence).

This clone has a handful of counts. The V call is TRBV28, the J call TRBJ2-7; no reliable D call. Germline CDR1 is MDHEN and CDR2 is SYDVKM. V gave up 7 bases and J gave up 0 bases, with 10 bases separating them. The CDR3 spans 13 residues. CDR3 region: CASKYPGSYEQYF. CDR3 DNA: TGTGCCAGCAAGTATCCGGGCTCCTACGAGCAGTACTTC.

This clone is labeled medium-sized. The chain is built from TRBV9 and TRBJ2-7, with 8 bases that match TRBD2. Trimming at V came to 0 bases and at J to 2 bases, leaving 4 bases not matched to a gene. This CDR3 comprises 15 residues. Germline-derived CDR1 and CDR2 are SGDLS and YYNGEE. The CDR3 DNA is TGTGCCAGCAGCGTAGGTGCGGGGGGCCCCTACGAGCAGTACTTC. It specifies CASSVGAGGPYEQYF.

The chain carries TRBV18 and TRBJ2-6, with 11 positions matching TRBD1. Germline V CDR1 and CDR2: KGHSH, LQKENI. The CDR3 spans 18 residues. The V gene end was trimmed by 2 bases and the J gene end by 0 bases; junction bases not matched to a gene: 3. The chain's CDR3 is CASSPVGTGGSGANVLTF. Here the CDR3 DNA reads TGTGCCAGCTCACCAGTGGGGACAGGGGGCTCTGGGGCCAACGTCCTGACTTTC.

V usage is TRBV5-6 and J usage is TRBJ2-7, with 7 positions matching TRBD2. The CDR3 loop spans 16 amino acids. Germline V gene lookup returns CDR1 SGHDT and CDR2 YYEEEE. The V and J ends lost 1 base and 3 bases, in that order; junction bases with no gene match: 10. The chain's CDR3 is CASSLRGGSGDYEQYF. In DNA, the CDR3 is TGTGCCAGCAGCTTGAGGGGCGGGAGTGGCGACTACGAGCAGTACTTC.

This rearrangement joins TRBV28 to TRBJ2-2; possibly TRBD1 for D (6 bases). This CDR3 is 15 amino acids long. In germline, CDR1 is MDHEN, CDR2 SYDVKM. V lost 3 bases and J 8 bases, leaving 16 bases between the germline ends. CDR3 residues: CASSLGWGRAGELFF. For the CDR3, the DNA is TGTGCCAGCAGTTTGGGCTGGGGGCGAGCGGGGGAGCTGTTTTTT.

In this sample, this clone turned up once. The J gene is TRBJ1-1, the V gene TRBV29-1, with D tentatively TRBD1 (6 bases). This CDR3 contains 11 residues. Germline CDR1 and CDR2: SQVTM and ANQGSEA. Trimming removed 6 bases from V and 8 bases from J, with 13 bases in between. The CDR3 DNA follows: TGCAGCGTACGGCAGGGGAAGGAAGCTTTCTTT. It is translated as CSVRQGKEAFF. The variable domain in full, with the rest retrieved from reference TRBV29-1 and TRBJ1-1, is SAVISQKPSRDICQRGTSLTIQCQVDSQVTMMFWYRQQPGQSLTLIATANQGSEATYESGFVIDKFPISRPNLTFSTLTVSNMSPEDSSIYLCSVRQGKEAFFGQGTRLTVV.

The chain links TRBV15 to TRBJ1-5; D is perhaps TRBD1 (6 bases). Germline V lookup: CDR1 LNHNV, CDR2 YYDKDF (reference sequence). CDR3 length equals 16 residues. V gave up 4 bases and J gave up 6 bases, with 19 bases separating them. CDR3 loop: CATSTPALRGGQPQHF. In nucleotides, the CDR3 is TGTGCCACCAGCACCCCGGCCCTGCGAGGGGGTCAGCCCCAGCATTTT.

The J gene is TRBJ1-1, the V gene TRBV6-5, with D uncertain. The CDR3 covers 13 residues. CDR1 and CDR2 from the germline V gene are MNHEY and SVGAGI. The V and J ends lost 6 bases and 4 bases respectively, with 12 bases between them. The CDR3, as DNA: TGTGCCAGCAGCCTAAGACGGACCACTGAAGCTTTCTTT. Translating it yields CASSLRRTTEAFF.

This chain joins TRBV6-1 and TRBJ2-7, with 13 bases lining up with TRBD2. Germline-derived CDR1 and CDR2 are MNHNS and SASEGT. This CDR3 has 15 residues. V gave up 8 bases and J gave up 12 bases; unmatched junction bases: 16. CDR3 sequence reads: CASGGLAGLQHLRYF. CDR3 coding DNA: TGTGCCAGCGGGGGACTAGCGGGACTACAGCACCTAAGGTACTTC.

The table lists this clone with a count of one. V and J are TRBV20-1 and TRBJ2-3; TRBD2 might be the D (6 bases). The CDR3 contains 11 residues. CDR1 and CDR2 from the germline V gene are DFQATT and SNEGSKA (reference sequence). V was clipped by 5 bases and J by 5 bases, with 8 bases between them. CDR3 sequence reads: CSAWRGDTQYF. The CDR3 coding sequence is TGCAGTGCTTGGAGGGGAGATACGCAGTATTTT.

This clone has only one observation. The chain links TRBV18 to TRBJ1-4; 7 positions agree with TRBD1. CDR3 length: 16 residues. Germline CDR1 is KGHSH and CDR2 is LQKENI. The junction had 6 bases not matched to a gene; V was cut back by 0 bases and J by 5 bases. The CDR3 region is CASSPPSDRPNEKLFF. CDR3 sequence (DNA): TGTGCCAGCTCACCACCCTCGGACAGGCCAAATGAAAAACTGTTTTTT.

CDR3 sequence reads: CASSLATGLLAQETQYF. CDR3 nucleotides: TGTGCCAGCAGCTTAGCAACGGGACTCCTAGCCCAAGAGACCCAGTACTTC. The chain recombines TRBV7-9 with TRBJ2-5; D perhaps matches TRBD2 (6 bases). The CDR3 totals 17 residues. The germline CDR1 and CDR2 sequences are SEHNR and FQNEAQ (reference sequence). V was clipped by 0 bases and J by 1 base, with 15 bases between them.

The rearrangement joins TRBV29-1 to TRBJ2-6, with 7 bases fitting TRBD1. CDR3 length: 15 amino acids. Germline values: CDR1 SQVTM, CDR2 ANQGSEA. With V trimmed by 8 bases and J by 2 bases, 9 bases remained unmatched. The CDR3 DNA is TGCAGCTGTTCGACAGGGAAGGCTGGGGCCAACGTCCTGACTTTC. It translates to CSCSTGKAGANVLTF.

This chain links TRBV16 with TRBJ2-5; 9 bases are a match to TRBD1. The V gene end was trimmed by 4 bases and the J gene end by 3 bases; junction bases not matched to a gene: 6. CDR1 and CDR2 from the germline V gene are KGHSY and FQNENV. This CDR3 is built from 15 residues. The chain's CDR3 is CASSPGQGREETQYF. For the CDR3, the DNA is TGTGCCAGCAGCCCTGGACAGGGGCGGGAAGAGACCCAGTACTTC.

V usage is TRBV7-2 and J usage is TRBJ2-5; no firm D call. The CDR3 is made up of 16 amino acids. V lost 0 bases to trimming and J lost 0 bases, with 11 bases between them. In germline, CDR1 is SGHTA, CDR2 FQGNSA. The CDR3 sequence: CASSLAFGQYQETQYF. CDR3 DNA: TGTGCCAGCAGCTTAGCGTTTGGCCAGTACCAAGAGACCCAGTACTTC. The complete variable domain, with remaining parts taken from reference TRBV7-2 and TRBJ2-5, reads GAGVSQSPSNKVTEKGKDVELRCDPISGHTALYWYRQSLGQGLEFLIYFQGNSAPDKSGLPSDRFSAERTGGSVSTLTIQRTQQEDSAVYLCASSLAFGQYQETQYFGPGTRLLVL.